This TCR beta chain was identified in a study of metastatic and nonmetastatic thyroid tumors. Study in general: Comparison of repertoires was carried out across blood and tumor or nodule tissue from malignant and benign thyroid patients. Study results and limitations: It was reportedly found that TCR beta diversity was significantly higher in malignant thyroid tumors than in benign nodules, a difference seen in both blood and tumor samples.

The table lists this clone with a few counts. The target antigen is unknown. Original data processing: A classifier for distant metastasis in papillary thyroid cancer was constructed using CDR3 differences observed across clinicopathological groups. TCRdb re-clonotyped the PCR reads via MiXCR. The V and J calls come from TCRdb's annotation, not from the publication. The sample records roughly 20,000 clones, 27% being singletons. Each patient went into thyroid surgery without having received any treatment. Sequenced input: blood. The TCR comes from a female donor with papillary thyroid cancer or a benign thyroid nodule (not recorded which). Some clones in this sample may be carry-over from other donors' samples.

The CDR3 DNA is TGTGCCAGCAGTCTGCAAGCCGGGACAGGGGTTGGAAACACCATATATTTT. It yields the protein CASSLQAGTGVGNTIYF. V is TRBV6-1 and J is TRBJ1-3; 10 bases agree with TRBD1. The CDR3 totals 17 residues. Losses at the gene ends were 5 bases for V and 3 bases for J; bases not matched to a gene: 10. Germline loops: CDR1 MNHNS, CDR2 SASEGT.